Below, one TCR beta chain is given with its context. The data stem from a study of blood T cell repertoires in COVID-19. About the study: The study drew acute and convalescent COVID-19 samples from the United States, Italy and Spain. T cells, B-cell-depleted T cells, or PBMCs supplied cDNA or gDNA.

CDR3 size: 18 residues. Per the germline V gene, CDR1 is KGHSH and CDR2 is LQKENI. Trimming took 3 bases from V and 4 from J; bases not matched to a gene: 14. Per the study methods: Reference gene primer amplification gave nucleated cell count estimates. The table came from immunoSEQ multiplex PCR; TCRdb's copy has only in-frame clones and leaves some out. V and J calls and clone size are given by that table; D and trimming were obtained from the DNA. The sample has about 170,000 clones; 84% are singletons. The TCR was taken from a man in his 70s with active or convalescent COVID-19. V gene TRBV18 combines with J gene TRBJ2-1; 8 bases align to TRBD2. The sequenced material came from peripheral blood. CDR3 in amino acids: CASSPLPPGPSGYNEQFF. DNA for the CDR3: TGTGCCAGCTCACCGCTCCCCCCGGGGCCTAGCGGGTACAATGAGCAGTTCTTC.